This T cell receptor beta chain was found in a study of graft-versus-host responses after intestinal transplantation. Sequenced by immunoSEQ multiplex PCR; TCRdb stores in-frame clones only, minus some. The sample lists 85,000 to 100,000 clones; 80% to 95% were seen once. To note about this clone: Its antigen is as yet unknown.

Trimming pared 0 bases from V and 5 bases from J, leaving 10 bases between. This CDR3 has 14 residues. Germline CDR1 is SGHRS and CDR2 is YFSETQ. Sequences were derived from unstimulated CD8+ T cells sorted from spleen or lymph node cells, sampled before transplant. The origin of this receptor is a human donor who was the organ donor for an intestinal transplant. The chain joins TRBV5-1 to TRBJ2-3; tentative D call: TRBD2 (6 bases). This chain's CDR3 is CASSLEREQDTQYF. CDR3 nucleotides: TGCGCCAGCAGCTTGGAACGGGAGCAAGATACGCAGTATTTT.